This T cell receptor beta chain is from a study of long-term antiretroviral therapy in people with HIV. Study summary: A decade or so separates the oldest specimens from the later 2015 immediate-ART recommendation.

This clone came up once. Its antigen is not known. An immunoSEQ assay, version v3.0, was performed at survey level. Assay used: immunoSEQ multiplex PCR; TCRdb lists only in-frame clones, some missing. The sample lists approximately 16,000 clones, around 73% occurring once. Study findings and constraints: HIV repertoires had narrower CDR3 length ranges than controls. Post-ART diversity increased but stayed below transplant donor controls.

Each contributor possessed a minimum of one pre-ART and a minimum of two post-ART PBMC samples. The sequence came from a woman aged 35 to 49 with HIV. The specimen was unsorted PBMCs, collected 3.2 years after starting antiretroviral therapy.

The CDR3 reads CASSSLDGPYEQYF. CDR3 in DNA: TGTGCCAGCAGCTCCCTAGACGGTCCCTACGAGCAGTACTTC. The chain employs TRBV5-4 and TRBJ2-7; D is uncertain. Germline V gene lookup returns CDR1 SGHNT and CDR2 YYREEE (reference sequence). The CDR3 length is 14 residues. V lost 3 bases, J lost 2 bases, and 12 bases lay in between.